The TCR beta chain described here comes from a study of cytomegalovirus exposure and HLA in healthy donors. Study information: Of the donors genotyped, 398 in all, about 81% fell in the Caucasian-associated ancestry cluster.

This clone was detected only a few times. What it binds is unknown. General observations from the study: Some TCR beta chains (around 180 of them) were listed as cytomegalovirus-associated.

PCR employed 60 Vbeta and 13 Jbeta primers. TCRdb keeps only in-frame clones here, not all; method: immunoSEQ multiplex PCR. The sample gives 130,000 to 150,000 clones, around 79% of which show up once; around 7% is in the top ten. The CDR3 consists of 16 residues. Per the germline V gene, CDR1 is MGHRA and CDR2 is YSYEKL. The V and J ends lost 2 bases and 7 bases respectively, with 21 bases between them. Input material: PBMCs. This rearrangement joins TRBV4-1 to TRBJ2-7, with D maybe TRBD2 (6 bases). This TCR came from a woman aged 40 to 50 in good health and CMV-seropositive. CDR3 in DNA: TGCGCCAGCAGCCAAAGCGGAACAGGATTACGGGGGGAGCAGTACTTC. This encodes CASSQSGTGLRGEQYF.